Ten or more counts support the clone carrying this T cell receptor beta chain. Its specificity is not known. This sample is part of a study of T-cell reconstitution after alpha-beta-depleted transplantation in children. Using unique molecular identifiers, the investigators prepared the TCRbeta library. TCRdb fed the PCR reads into MiXCR, producing one record per CDR3 protein. Of fewer than 550,000 distinct CDR3 sequences in the sample, 15% to 20% were seen once. Regarding the study as a whole: By one year post-transplant, T-cell counts and diversity largely arose from T cells that were newly produced. The origin of alpha-beta T cells about two months after transplant was reportedly several hundred expanded graft clones.

Trimming shortened V by 1 base and J by 5 bases, and 13 bases separated the two germline ends. The germline CDR1 and CDR2 sequences are SGHRS and YFSETQ. The CDR3 has 14 residues. This TCR was recovered from a boy in the first two years of life who had a stem cell transplant for Wiskott-Aldrich syndrome, so the T cells may come from the graft donor. Specimen: PBMCs, mostly from graft donor cells, collected 360 days after TCRalphabeta/CD19-depleted stem cell transplant. The V and J genes are TRBV5-1 and TRBJ2-7, with D tentatively TRBD1 or TRBD2 (5 bases each). CDR3 coding DNA: TGCGCCAGCAGCTTGTTAGGGACGGGGAACGAGCAGTACTTC. Its protein product is CASSLLGTGNEQYF.